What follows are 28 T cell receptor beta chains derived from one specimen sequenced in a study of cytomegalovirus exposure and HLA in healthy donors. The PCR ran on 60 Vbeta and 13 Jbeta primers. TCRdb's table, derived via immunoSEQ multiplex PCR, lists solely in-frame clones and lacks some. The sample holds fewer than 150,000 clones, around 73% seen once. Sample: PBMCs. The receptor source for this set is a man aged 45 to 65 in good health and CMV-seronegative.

The CDR3: CASAPNRENTEAFF. CDR3 in DNA: TGTGCCAGTGCACCAAACAGGGAGAACACTGAAGCTTTCTTT. The chain joins TRBV19 to TRBJ1-1; a weak D match, TRBD1 (6 bases). V lost 8 bases and J lost 1, with 14 bases in between. CDR3 length: 14 amino acids. Germline V gives CDR1 LNHDA, CDR2 SQIVND (reference sequence).

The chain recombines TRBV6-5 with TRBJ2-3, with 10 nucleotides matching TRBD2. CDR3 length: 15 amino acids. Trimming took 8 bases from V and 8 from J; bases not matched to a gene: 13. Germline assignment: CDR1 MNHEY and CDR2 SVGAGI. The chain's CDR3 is CASSSSAGGKGTQYF. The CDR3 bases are TGTGCCAGCTCCTCCTCAGCGGGAGGGAAGGGTACGCAGTATTTT.

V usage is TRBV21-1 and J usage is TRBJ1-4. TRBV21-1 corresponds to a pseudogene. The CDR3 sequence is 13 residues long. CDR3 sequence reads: CASSSERCEKLFF. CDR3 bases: TGTGCCAGCAGCTCCGAACGGTGTGAAAAACTGTTTTTT.

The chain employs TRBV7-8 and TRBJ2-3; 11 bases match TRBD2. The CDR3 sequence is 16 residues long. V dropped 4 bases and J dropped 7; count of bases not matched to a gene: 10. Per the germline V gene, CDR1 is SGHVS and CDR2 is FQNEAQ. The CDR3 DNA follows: TGTGCCAGCAGCTCAACGACCGGACTAGCGGGTTATACGCAGTATTTT. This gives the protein CASSSTTGLAGYTQYF.

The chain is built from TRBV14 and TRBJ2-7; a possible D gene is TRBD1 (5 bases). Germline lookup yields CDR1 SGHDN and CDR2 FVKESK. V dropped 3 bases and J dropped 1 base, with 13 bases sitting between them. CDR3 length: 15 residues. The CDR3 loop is CASSQDLGQSYEQYF. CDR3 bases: TGTGCCAGCAGCCAGGATCTGGGGCAGTCCTACGAGCAGTACTTC.

As DNA, the CDR3 is TGTGCCAGCCCCCCGGGACAGGGTTTGGATACGCAGTATTTT. Its protein product is CASPPGQGLDTQYF. The rearrangement links TRBV28 to TRBJ2-3; 9 bases map to TRBD1. The CDR3 extends over 14 amino acids. Trimming at V came to 8 bases and at J to 6 bases, leaving 9 bases not matched to a gene. CDR1 is MDHEN and CDR2 is SYDVKM in the germline V gene.

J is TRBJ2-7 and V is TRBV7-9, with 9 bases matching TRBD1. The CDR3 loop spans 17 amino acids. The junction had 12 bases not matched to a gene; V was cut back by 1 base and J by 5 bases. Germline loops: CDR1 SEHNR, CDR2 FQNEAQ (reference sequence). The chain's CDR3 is CASSLGLGTGLGNEQYF. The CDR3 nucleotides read TGTGCCAGCAGCTTAGGCTTGGGGACAGGGCTCGGGAACGAGCAGTACTTC.

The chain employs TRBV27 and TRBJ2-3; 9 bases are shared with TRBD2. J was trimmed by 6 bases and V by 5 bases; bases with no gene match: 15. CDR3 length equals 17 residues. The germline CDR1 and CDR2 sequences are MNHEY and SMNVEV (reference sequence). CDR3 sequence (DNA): TGTGCCAGCAGTAGCATCCCCCCGGCGGGAGGGCCTGATACGCAGTATTTT. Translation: CASSSIPPAGGPDTQYF.

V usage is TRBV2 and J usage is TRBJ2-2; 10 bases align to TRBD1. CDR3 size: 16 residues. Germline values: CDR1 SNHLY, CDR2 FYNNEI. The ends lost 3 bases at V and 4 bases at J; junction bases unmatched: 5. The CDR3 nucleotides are TGTGCCAGCAGTGATACCGGGACAGGGGTCACCGGGGAGCTGTTTTTT. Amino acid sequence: CASSDTGTGVTGELFF.

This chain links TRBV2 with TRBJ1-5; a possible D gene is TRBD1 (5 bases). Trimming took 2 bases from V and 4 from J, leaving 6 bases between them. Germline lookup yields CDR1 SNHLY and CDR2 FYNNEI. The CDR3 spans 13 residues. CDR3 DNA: TGTGCCAGCAGTGAAAGGGGAAATCAGCCCCAGCATTTT. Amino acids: CASSERGNQPQHF.

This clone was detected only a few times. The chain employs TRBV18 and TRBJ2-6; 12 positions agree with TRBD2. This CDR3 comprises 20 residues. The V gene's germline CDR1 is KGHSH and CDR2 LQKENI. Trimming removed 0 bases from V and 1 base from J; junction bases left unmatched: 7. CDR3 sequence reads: CASSPPIRLAGASGANVLTF. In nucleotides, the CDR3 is TGTGCCAGCTCACCACCGATAAGACTAGCGGGAGCTTCTGGGGCCAACGTCCTGACTTTC.

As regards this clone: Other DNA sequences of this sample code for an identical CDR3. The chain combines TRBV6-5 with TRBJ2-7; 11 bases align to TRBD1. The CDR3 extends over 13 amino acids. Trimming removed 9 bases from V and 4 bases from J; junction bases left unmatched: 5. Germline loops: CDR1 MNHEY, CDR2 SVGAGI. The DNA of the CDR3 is TGTGCCAGTTCCCGGGACAGGGGGTACGAGCAGTACTTC. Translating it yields CASSRDRGYEQYF.

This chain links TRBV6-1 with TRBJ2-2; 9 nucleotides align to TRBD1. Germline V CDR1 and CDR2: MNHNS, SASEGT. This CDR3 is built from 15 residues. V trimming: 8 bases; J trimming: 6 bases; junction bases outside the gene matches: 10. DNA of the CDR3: TGTGCCAGCTTGGGACAGGGTAGTGTTCCCGGGGAGCTGTTTTTT. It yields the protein CASLGQGSVPGELFF.

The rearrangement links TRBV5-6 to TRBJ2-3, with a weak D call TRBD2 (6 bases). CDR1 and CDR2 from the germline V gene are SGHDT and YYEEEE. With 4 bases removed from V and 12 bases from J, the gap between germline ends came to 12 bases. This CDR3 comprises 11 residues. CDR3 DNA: TGTGCCAGCAGCCGGGAGCAATTACAGTATTTT. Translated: CASSREQLQYF.

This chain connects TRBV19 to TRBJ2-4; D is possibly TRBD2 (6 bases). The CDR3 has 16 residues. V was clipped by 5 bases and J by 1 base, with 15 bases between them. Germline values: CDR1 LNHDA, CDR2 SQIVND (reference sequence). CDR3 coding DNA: TGTGCCAGTAGTCCCGGGGGATGGACCGCCAAAAACATTCAGTACTTC. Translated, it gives CASSPGGWTAKNIQYF.

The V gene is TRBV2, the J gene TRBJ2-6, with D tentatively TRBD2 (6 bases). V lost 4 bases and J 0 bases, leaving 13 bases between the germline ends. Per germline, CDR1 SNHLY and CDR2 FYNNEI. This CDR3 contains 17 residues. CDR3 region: CASSGRGGSSGANVLTF. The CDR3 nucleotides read TGTGCCAGCAGTGGGAGGGGCGGCAGCTCTGGGGCCAACGTCCTGACTTTC. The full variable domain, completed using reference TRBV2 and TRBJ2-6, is EPEVTQTPSHQVTQMGQEVILRCVPISNHLYFYWYRQILGQKVEFLVSFYNNEISEKSEIFDDQFSVERPDGSNFTLKIRSTKLEDSAMYFCASSGRGGSSGANVLTFGAGSRLTVL.

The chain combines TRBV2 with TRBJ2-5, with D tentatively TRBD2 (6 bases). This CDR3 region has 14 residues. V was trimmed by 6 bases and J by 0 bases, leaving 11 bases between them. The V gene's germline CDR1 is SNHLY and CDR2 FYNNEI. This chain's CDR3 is CASRAWGDQETQYF. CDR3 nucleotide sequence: TGTGCCAGCAGGGCCTGGGGGGACCAAGAGACCCAGTACTTC. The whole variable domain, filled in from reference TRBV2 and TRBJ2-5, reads EPEVTQTPSHQVTQMGQEVILRCVPISNHLYFYWYRQILGQKVEFLVSFYNNEISEKSEIFDDQFSVERPDGSNFTLKIRSTKLEDSAMYFCASRAWGDQETQYFGPGTRLLVL.

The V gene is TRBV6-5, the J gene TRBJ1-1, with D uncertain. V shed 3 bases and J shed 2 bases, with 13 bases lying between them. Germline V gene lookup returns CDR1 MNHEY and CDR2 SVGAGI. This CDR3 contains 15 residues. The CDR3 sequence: CASSYSWEGNTEAFF. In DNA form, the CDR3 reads TGTGCCAGCAGTTATTCTTGGGAGGGAAACACTGAAGCTTTCTTT.

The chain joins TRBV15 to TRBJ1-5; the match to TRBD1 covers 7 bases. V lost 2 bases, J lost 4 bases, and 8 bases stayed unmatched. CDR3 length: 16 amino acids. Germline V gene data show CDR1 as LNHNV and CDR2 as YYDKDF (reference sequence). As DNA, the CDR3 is TGTGCCACCAGCAGACAAGAGACAGGGTGGAATCAGCCCCAGCATTTT. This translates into CATSRQETGWNQPQHF.

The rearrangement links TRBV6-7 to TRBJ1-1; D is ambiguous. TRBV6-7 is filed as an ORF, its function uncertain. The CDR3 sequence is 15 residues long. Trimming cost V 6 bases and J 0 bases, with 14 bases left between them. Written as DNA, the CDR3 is TGTGCCAGCAGCTTAAGTATGGGCATGAACACTGAAGCTTTCTTT. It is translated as CASSLSMGMNTEAFF.

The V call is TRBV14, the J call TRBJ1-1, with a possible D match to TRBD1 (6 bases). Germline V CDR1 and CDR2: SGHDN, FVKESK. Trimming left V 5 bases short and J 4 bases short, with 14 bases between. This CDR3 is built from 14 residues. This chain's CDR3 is CASSNNRDTTEAFF. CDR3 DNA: TGTGCCAGCAGCAACAACAGGGATACCACTGAAGCTTTCTTT.

The DNA for the CDR3 is TGTGCCAGCAGTTCCTACACCGGGGAGCTGTTTTTT. Its translation: CASSSYTGELFF. The chain combines TRBV28 with TRBJ2-2; no reliable D call. Deletions cut 4 bases from V and 3 bases from J, with 3 bases between. The V gene's germline CDR1 is MDHEN and CDR2 SYDVKM. The CDR3 is 12 residues long.

CDR3 bases: TGTGCCAGCAGTTTAACCCGCTTGCGGGGGCTGATAAATGAGCAGTTCTTC. This translates into CASSLTRLRGLINEQFF. The chain is built from TRBV28 and TRBJ2-1, with a weak D call TRBD2 (7 bases). From germline, CDR1 is MDHEN and CDR2 SYDVKM. CDR3 length: 17 amino acids. V was shortened by 2 bases and J by 7 bases, with 21 bases between the two germline ends.

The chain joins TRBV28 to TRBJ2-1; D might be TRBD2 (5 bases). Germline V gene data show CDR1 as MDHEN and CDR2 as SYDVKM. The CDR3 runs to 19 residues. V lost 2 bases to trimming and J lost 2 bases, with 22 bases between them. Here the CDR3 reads CASSLTPVRVDVTYNEQFF. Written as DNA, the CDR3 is TGTGCCAGCAGTTTAACCCCGGTGCGGGTCGACGTTACCTACAATGAGCAGTTCTTC.

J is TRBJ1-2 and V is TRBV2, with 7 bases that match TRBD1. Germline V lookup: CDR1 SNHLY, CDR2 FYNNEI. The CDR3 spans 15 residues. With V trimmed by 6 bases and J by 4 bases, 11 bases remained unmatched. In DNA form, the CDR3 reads TGTGCCAGCAGGGAGGGGGCAGGGTTAGGCTATGGCTACACCTTC. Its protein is CASREGAGLGYGYTF.

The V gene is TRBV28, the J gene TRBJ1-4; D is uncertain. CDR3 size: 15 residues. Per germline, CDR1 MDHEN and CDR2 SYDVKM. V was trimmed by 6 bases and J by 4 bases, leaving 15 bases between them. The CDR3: CASSPRGVGNEKLFF. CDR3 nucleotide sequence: TGTGCCAGCAGCCCCCGCGGGGTGGGTAATGAAAAACTGTTTTTT. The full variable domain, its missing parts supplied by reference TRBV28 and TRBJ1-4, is DVKVTQSSRYLVKRTGEKVFLECVQDMDHENMFWYRQDPGLGLRLIYFSYDVKMKEKGDIPEGYSVSREKKERFSLILESASTNQTSMYLCASSPRGVGNEKLFFGSGTQLSVL.

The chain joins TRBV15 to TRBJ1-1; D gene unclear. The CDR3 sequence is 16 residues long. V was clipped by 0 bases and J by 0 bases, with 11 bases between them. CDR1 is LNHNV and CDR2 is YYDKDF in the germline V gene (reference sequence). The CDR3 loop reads CATSRDLRQVNTEAFF. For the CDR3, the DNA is TGTGCCACCAGCAGAGATCTAAGGCAGGTGAACACTGAAGCTTTCTTT. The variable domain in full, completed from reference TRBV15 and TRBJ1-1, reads DAMVIQNPRYQVTQFGKPVTLSCSQTLNHNVMYWYQQKSSQAPKLLFHYYDKDFNNEADTPDNFQSRRPNTSFCFLDIRSPGLGDTAMYLCATSRDLRQVNTEAFFGQGTRLTVV.

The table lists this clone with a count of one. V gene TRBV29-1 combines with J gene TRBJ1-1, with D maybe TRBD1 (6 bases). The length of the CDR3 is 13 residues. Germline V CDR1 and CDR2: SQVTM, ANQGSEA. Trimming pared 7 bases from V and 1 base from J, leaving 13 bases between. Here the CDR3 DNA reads TGCAGCGCCTCCGGGACAACGAACACTGAAGCTTTCTTT. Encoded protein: CSASGTTNTEAFF.